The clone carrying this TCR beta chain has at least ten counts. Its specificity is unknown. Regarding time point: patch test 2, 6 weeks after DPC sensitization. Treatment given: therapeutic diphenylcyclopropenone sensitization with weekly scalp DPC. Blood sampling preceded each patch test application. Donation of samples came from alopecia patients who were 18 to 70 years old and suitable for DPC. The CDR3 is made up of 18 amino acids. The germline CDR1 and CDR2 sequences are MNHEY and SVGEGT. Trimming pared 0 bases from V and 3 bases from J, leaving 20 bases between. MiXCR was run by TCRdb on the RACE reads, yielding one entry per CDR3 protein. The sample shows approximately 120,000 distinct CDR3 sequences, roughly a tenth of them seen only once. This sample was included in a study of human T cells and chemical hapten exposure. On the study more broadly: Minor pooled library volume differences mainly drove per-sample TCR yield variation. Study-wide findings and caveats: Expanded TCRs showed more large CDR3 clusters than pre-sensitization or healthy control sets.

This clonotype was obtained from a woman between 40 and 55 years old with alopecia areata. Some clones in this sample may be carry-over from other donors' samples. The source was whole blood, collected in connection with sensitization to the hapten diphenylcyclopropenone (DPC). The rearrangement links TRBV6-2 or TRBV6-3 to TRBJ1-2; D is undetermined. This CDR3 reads CASSYSREAHQDDYGYTF. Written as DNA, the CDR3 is TGTGCCAGCAGTTACTCGAGAGAGGCACACCAAGATGACTATGGCTACACCTTC.